Listed below are T cell receptor beta chains from one sample, sequenced in a study of blood T cell repertoires in COVID-19. The protocol was immunoSEQ multiplex PCR, while the TCRdb copy is restricted to in-frame clones and leaves out a portion. The table lists over 450,000 clones, nearly 90% of them singletons. Sequenced sample: peripheral blood. These receptors originate from a man between 18 and 35 years old with COVID-19, enrolled during active disease. The CDR3 runs from the conserved cysteine through the conserved F or W. Each record gives: J gene, D gene, V gene, clone size, CDR3 protein, CDR3 DNA. D genes are given only for firm matches. For some rows the clone size is stated as once, few or many, or as a class when expanded; others skip it.

>TRBJ1-6|-|TRBV30|-
CAWKQGGNSPLHF
TGTGCCTGGAAGCAGGGAGGTAATTCACCCCTCCACTTT
>TRBJ2-3|TRBD1|TRBV7-9|-
CASSWGDRRDTQYF
TGTGCCAGCAGCTGGGGGGACAGGCGGGATACGCAGTATTTT
>TRBJ2-7|-|TRBV21-1|-
CASSKAHGLGEQYF
TGTGCCAGCAGCAAAGCCCACGGCCTAGGCGAGCAGTACTTC
>TRBJ2-5|-|TRBV5-6|-
CASSGSEYQETQYF
TGTGCCAGCAGCGGCAGCGAGTACCAAGAGACCCAGTACTTC
>TRBJ2-7|TRBD2|TRBV24-1|-
CATSEPTAGVVSYEQYF
TGTGCCACCAGTGAGCCGACAGCGGGGGTTGTTTCCTACGAGCAGTACTTC
>TRBJ2-5|-|TRBV7-9|-
CASSLPNSETQYF
TGTGCCAGCAGCTTACCTAATTCGGAGACCCAGTACTTC
>TRBJ1-2|TRBD1|TRBV10-3|-
CAISEPGGINYGYTF
TGTGCCATCAGTGAGCCAGGGGGGATCAACTATGGCTACACCTTC
>TRBJ2-7|TRBD1|TRBV7-9|-
CASSASGGPHEQYF
TGTGCCAGCAGTGCTTCAGGGGGCCCCCACGAGCAGTACTTC
>TRBJ2-5|-|TRBV5-4|-
CASSSVGGAETQYF
TGTGCCAGCAGCTCGGTAGGGGGGGCTGAGACCCAGTACTTC
>TRBJ1-2|TRBD1|TRBV28|-
CASSLEDRGLGDTF
TGTGCCAGCAGTTTGGAGGACAGGGGGCTTGGGGACACCTTC
>TRBJ2-1|-|TRBV19|-
CASSMVLGRALSYNEQFF
TGTGCCAGTAGTATGGTTTTGGGCAGGGCTTTGTCCTACAATGAGCAGTTCTTC
>TRBJ2-2|-|TRBV4-2|-
CASSQERQGVATGELFF
TGTGCCAGCAGCCAAGAGAGGCAGGGCGTCGCCACCGGGGAGCTGTTTTTT
>TRBJ2-2|-|TRBV6-6|-
CASSYSPGRNTGELFF
TGTGCCAGCAGTTACTCTCCCGGGAGGAACACCGGGGAGCTGTTTTTT
>TRBJ2-3|-|TRBV7-8|-
CASSSELGTDTQYF
TGTGCCAGCAGCTCCGAACTAGGAACAGATACGCAGTATTTT
>TRBJ2-2|-|TRBV7-6|-
CASAPNTGELFF
TGTGCCAGCGCGCCGAACACCGGGGAGCTGTTTTTT
>TRBJ2-3|-|TRBV3-1/TRBV3-2|-
CASSQYGRGASTDTQYF
TGTGCCAGCAGCCAATATGGGAGGGGGGCTTCCACAGATACGCAGTATTTT
>TRBJ2-7|TRBD1|TRBV19|-
CASSIQAGGGEQYF
TGTGCCAGTAGTATTCAGGCAGGGGGTGGCGAGCAGTACTTC
>TRBJ2-3|-|TRBV10-3|-
CAINERRASTDTQYF
TGTGCCATTAACGAGCGGAGAGCTAGCACAGATACGCAGTATTTT
>TRBJ2-1|-|TRBV5-1|few
CASSLAGNNEQFF
TGCGCCAGCAGCTTGGCAGGGAACAATGAGCAGTTCTTC
>TRBJ2-3|-|TRBV7-2|-
CASSLLGPDTQYF
TGTGCCAGCAGCTTACTAGGCCCCGATACGCAGTATTTT
>TRBJ2-7|-|TRBV6-5|-
CASRVGGPVYEQYF
TGTGCCAGCAGGGTCGGAGGGCCGGTCTACGAGCAGTACTTC
>TRBJ2-1|TRBD1|TRBV6-4|-
CASSDRGRSYNEQFF
TGTGCCAGCAGTGACAGGGGGCGTTCCTACAATGAGCAGTTCTTC
>TRBJ1-3|-|TRBV5-5|-
CASSLALGATGNTIYF
TGTGCCAGCAGCTTGGCCCTGGGGGCTACCGGAAACACCATATATTTT
>TRBJ2-7|TRBD2|TRBV6-5|-
CASTTWRGGYEQYF
TGTGCCAGCACGACTTGGCGGGGGGGCTACGAGCAGTACTTC
>TRBJ2-7|-|TRBV30|-
CAGHSDPYEQYF
TGTGCCGGGCATTCAGACCCCTACGAGCAGTACTTC
>TRBJ2-5|-|TRBV21-1|-
CASSKDGLAGSRETQYF
TGTGCCAGCAGCAAAGATGGTTTAGCGGGAAGTCGGGAGACCCAGTACTTC
>TRBJ2-7|-|TRBV19|-
CASSMSSYEQYF
TGTGCCAGTAGTATGAGCTCCTACGAGCAGTACTTC
>TRBJ1-5|-|TRBV20-1|-
CSASGPAGGDSNQPQHF
TGCAGTGCTAGTGGTCCAGCAGGCGGGGATAGCAATCAGCCCCAGCATTTT
>TRBJ2-7|TRBD1|TRBV5-1|-
CASSLAAGGPEQYF
TGCGCCAGCAGCTTGGCGGCAGGGGGCCCCGAGCAGTACTTC
>TRBJ2-7|-|TRBV11-3|-
CASSLIQGWNEQYF
TGTGCCAGCAGCTTAATTCAGGGGTGGAACGAGCAGTACTTC
>TRBJ2-3|TRBD2|TRBV18|-
CASSRPGAGGRVNTQYF
TGTGCCAGCTCACGCCCGGGAGCGGGGGGACGTGTGAATACGCAGTATTTT
>TRBJ2-6|-|TRBV27|-
CASSQGGVGANVLTF
TGTGCCAGCAGCCAAGGGGGAGTTGGGGCCAACGTCCTGACTTTC
>TRBJ1-1|-|TRBV18|-
CASSLVTGPNTEAFF
TGTGCCAGCTCGCTAGTGACAGGCCCGAACACTGAAGCTTTCTTT
>TRBJ2-6|-|TRBV18|-
CASSLPTRQAGANVLTF
TGTGCCAGCTCACTTCCCACAAGACAAGCTGGGGCCAACGTCCTGACTTTC
>TRBJ2-7|-|TRBV6-5|-
CASSTAPDEQYF
TGTGCCAGCAGTACTGCGCCCGACGAGCAGTACTTC
>TRBJ2-6|-|TRBV18|few
CASSISGANVLTF
TGTGCCAGCTCTATCTCTGGGGCCAACGTCCTGACTTTC
>TRBJ2-4|TRBD2|TRBV12-3/TRBV12-4|-
CASSFGGAVIQYF
TGTGCCAGCAGTTTCGGGGGGGCTGTCATTCAGTACTTC
>TRBJ2-1|-|TRBV20-1|-
CSASSGYSYNEQFF
TGCAGTGCTAGTTCGGGTTACTCCTACAATGAGCAGTTCTTC
>TRBJ2-1|-|TRBV5-6|-
CASSFRHSSSYNEQFF
TGTGCCAGCAGCTTTAGACACTCGAGCTCCTACAATGAGCAGTTCTTC
>TRBJ2-7|TRBD1|TRBV2|-
CASTKDPTGGYEQYF
TGTGCCAGCACCAAAGACCCGACAGGGGGCTACGAGCAGTACTTC
>TRBJ2-1|-|TRBV28|-
CASSWFREGGQFF
TGTGCCAGCAGTTGGTTCAGGGAGGGGGGGCAGTTCTTC
>TRBJ2-7|-|TRBV6-1|-
CASSEAGDSEQYF
TGTGCCAGCAGTGAGGCCGGGGATAGCGAGCAGTACTTC
>TRBJ1-1|-|TRBV7-9|-
CASHRTQGLNTEAFF
TGTGCCAGCCACAGAACCCAGGGCTTGAACACTGAAGCTTTCTTT
>TRBJ2-3|TRBD2|TRBV6-2/TRBV6-3|-
CASSQWGGRATDTQYF
TGTGCCAGCAGCCAATGGGGCGGGAGGGCCACAGATACGCAGTATTTT
>TRBJ1-1|-|TRBV24-1|-
CATSVGGTDEAFF
TGTGCCACCAGTGTGGGGGGAACCGATGAAGCTTTCTTT
>TRBJ2-7|TRBD2|TRBV29-1|-
CSVGAGGAYEQYF
TGCAGCGTTGGAGCGGGGGGGGCCTACGAGCAGTACTTC